The source of this TCR beta chain is a study of blood T cells in healthy people across ages (dated by TCRdb to 2015 to 2017). Background on the whole study: Template switching captured roughly one uniquely barcoded TCR beta cDNA molecule per two T cells in model experiments. Using deep sequencing normalized with unique cDNA molecular identifiers, the study measured how TCR beta repertoire diversity changes with age. The donors were split into four age groups: young (average around 15 years), middle-aged (about 40), aged (more than 55) and long-lived (approximately 80). To avoid experimental bias, donors of different ages were spread randomly across the sequencing lanes. The study analyzed two additional independent replicas of 1 million unique cDNA reads from the same blood draw for two donors, one aged 18 to 30 and one aged 80 or older. Summary of the overall study and its limitations: Because profiling used bulk unsorted PBMCs, naive and antigen-experienced compartments could not be compared conclusively. Observed TCR beta diversity per million T cells fell roughly linearly with age, and a significant reduction was already apparent by age roughly 40. Estimates of total diversity based on one million sequenced T cells were regarded as lower bounds and as underestimates. The percentage of naive T cells measured by flow cytometry correlated strongly with observed TCR beta diversity. Compared with the aged group, the long-lived group had more naive CD4+ T cells, fewer expanded clones and increased TCR diversity, suggesting age selection. Donor CMV infection status was unknown, potentially confounding age-related changes in expanded clonotypes.

The library was made by 5' RACE. The data were produced on an Illumina HiSeq 2500. A second PCR of about 6 to 12 cycles was run with a J-beta primer mix and a sample-barcoded 5' primer. A unique molecular identifier was introduced onto each TCR beta cDNA molecule by a template-switch 5' adaptor carrying 12 random nucleotides. Each sample yielded at least 2.5 million CDR3-containing paired-end reads. The Mint cDNA synthesis kit, primed by a TRBC-specific oligonucleotide, was used to synthesize first-strand cDNA from all RNA. Following uracil-DNA glycosylase treatment, a first 18-cycle PCR with universal primers M1SS and BC2_uni_R was performed on all cDNA. In the original analysis: For normalization, 1 million high-quality reads, each with a distinct molecular identifier, were randomly selected from each sample. Instead of being binned into consensus sequences, reads with shared molecular identifiers were discarded. CDR3 identification, clonotype clustering and error correction used MiTCR with a Q25 quality threshold and the strictest error-elimination algorithm. A nonparametric unseen species model using Euler transformation provided a lower-bound estimate of total TCR beta diversity. Clones were called with MiXCR by TCRdb after fastp trimmed the public reads at Q25, and only in-frame beta chains were retained. Rows matching on CDR3 protein sequence are summarized as one entry with the most common DNA and genes. These V and J calls are TCRdb output, not the study's own analysis. Counted in this sample were some 690,000 distinct CDR3 sequences; 20% to 25% of them appeared once. Jointly, the top ten make up under 25% of the sample.

The V end gives up 4 bases and the J end 2 bases, leaving 10 bases in the junction not matched to a gene. The CDR3 starts with the cysteine, ends with the phenylalanine, and has 17 residues. This entry keeps only the CDR3 DNA: 51 bases, framed from base 1. CDR1 MNHNS and CDR2 SASEGT are derived from the germline V gene. With respect to this clonotype: Its target antigen remains unknown. No base-level quality is on record; no much larger clone is a single base apart.

The donors were roughly 40 Caucasian individuals from Russia, aged roughly 6 to 100 years, who were systemically healthy. Around 10 milliliters of peripheral blood were drawn from each donor into EDTA-treated Vacutainer tubes. Ficoll-Paque density-gradient centrifugation was used to isolate PBMCs, with at least 7 million obtained per sample. Trizol reagent was used to extract total RNA from PBMCs, with at least 6 micrograms per sample. Naive CD45RAhigh/CD27high T cell percentages were measured by flow cytometry on a PBMC aliquot from every donor. Sample: blood. This receptor chain uses TRBV6-1 and TRBJ2-3, with 9 bases in between that match TRBD2. The clonotype comes from an older man in good health. DNA sequence: TGTGCCAGCAGTGGGACTAGCGACCGAGGAATCACAGATACGCAGTATTTT. Its protein reads: CASSGTSDRGITDTQYF.